The 10 T cell receptor beta chains given below trace back to one sample, sequenced in a study of blood T cells in healthy people across ages. For the second PCR, which ran for about 6 to 12 cycles, a sample-barcoded 5' primer and a J-beta primer mix were used. TCRdb recomputed calls from the 5' RACE reads with MiXCR, one row per CDR3 protein. The sample has some 1.5 million distinct CDR3 sequences, approximately 28% seen once; the top ten hold more than 6%. The specimen sequenced was blood. These receptors originate from a young woman in good health.

There are many counts of this clonotype. This chain links TRBV20-1 with TRBJ2-1, with TRBD1 matching over 7 bases. Germline V CDR1 and CDR2: DFQATT, SNEGSKA (reference sequence). V shed 1 base, J shed 8 bases, and the junction held 5 bases outside the gene matches. The CDR3 loop spans 13 amino acids. As DNA, the CDR3 is TGCAGTGCTAGAGGGTGGGACAGAGATGAGCAGTTCTTC. Translated, it gives CSARGWDRDEQFF.

The chain is built from TRBV20-1 and TRBJ1-2; 10 nucleotides match TRBD1. This CDR3 contains 14 residues. The V segment lost 6 bases and the J segment 6 bases; nucleotides outside the gene matches: 10. CDR1 DFQATT and CDR2 SNEGSKA come from the germline V gene (reference sequence). The DNA of the CDR3 is TGCAGTGCAATCCGGGACAGGGGTGTCCATGGCTACACCTTC. This gives the protein CSAIRDRGVHGYTF.

The chain joins TRBV6-1 to TRBJ1-5; tentative D call: TRBD1 (5 bases). The CDR3 extends over 14 amino acids. The V gene lost 4 bases and the J gene lost 3 bases, with 10 bases spanning the gap. Germline V gene lookup returns CDR1 MNHNS and CDR2 SASEGT. The chain's CDR3 is CASSAGTTNQPQHF. The CDR3 nucleotides are TGTGCCAGCAGTGCCGGGACGACCAATCAGCCCCAGCATTTT.

This clonotype has at least ten counts. The gene calls are TRBV18 and TRBJ2-7, with unresolved D. The CDR3 is made up of 13 amino acids. Germline V gives CDR1 KGHSH, CDR2 LQKENI. V lost 0 bases and J lost 6, with 9 bases in between. CDR3 in amino acids: CASSPPTAGEQYF. The CDR3 DNA sequence: TGTGCCAGCTCACCACCGACGGCTGGCGAGCAGTACTTC.

Regarding this clonotype: It may be a read error: a sequence one base away is much more abundant. The V call is TRBV20-1, the J call TRBJ2-1; D ambiguous. This CDR3 comprises 15 residues. Per germline, CDR1 DFQATT and CDR2 SNEGSKA (reference sequence). V dropped 1 base and J dropped 7 bases, with 17 bases sitting between them. The CDR3 bases are TGCAGTGCTAGAGGAGAGAGTAATTCGAGGAATGAGCAGTTCTTC. It yields the protein CSARGESNSRNEQFF.

V gene TRBV7-2 combines with J gene TRBJ1-5, with 7 bases matching TRBD1. Germline trimming cut 8 bases from V and 3 bases from J; bases unmatched to any gene: 10. Germline CDR1 reads SGHTA; CDR2 reads FQGNSA. The CDR3 runs to 15 residues. This CDR3 reads CASSYAGTVNQPQHF. The CDR3 nucleotides are TGTGCCAGCTCCTACGCTGGGACAGTCAATCAGCCCCAGCATTTT.

This clonotype appeared a few times. The chain uses TRBV27 and TRBJ1-2; D call uncertain. CDR1 is MNHEY and CDR2 is SMNVEV in the germline V gene (reference sequence). Trimming stripped 0 bases from V and 8 bases from J, with 10 bases between. The CDR3 runs to 13 residues. The CDR3 DNA reads as TGTGCCAGCAGTTTATCCTCTACGGGGGGCTACACCTTC. Translated: CASSLSSTGGYTF.

V is TRBV20-1 and J is TRBJ2-7; TRBD2 is a possible D gene (6 bases). Trimming cost V 7 bases and J 2 bases, with 12 bases left between them. CDR1 is DFQATT and CDR2 is SNEGSKA in the germline V gene (reference sequence). The length of the CDR3 is 12 residues. The chain's CDR3 is CSVPWGAYEQYF. For the CDR3, the DNA is TGCAGTGTTCCATGGGGGGCCTACGAGCAGTACTTC.

V usage is TRBV12-3 or TRBV12-4 and J usage is TRBJ2-1, with 7 positions matching TRBD2. The CDR3 totals 16 residues. With V trimmed by 5 bases and J by 0 bases, 7 bases remained unmatched. The CDR3, as DNA: TGTGCCAGCAGTCCCTGCGGGAGAGCCTCCTACAATGAGCAGTTCTTC. Translating gives CASSPCGRASYNEQFF.

The chain employs TRBV14 and TRBJ2-4; TRBD2 might be the D (5 bases). Germline V gene lookup returns CDR1 SGHDN and CDR2 FVKESK. CDR3 length: 14 amino acids. The V end lost 4 bases, the J end lost 2 bases, and 9 bases lay between the germline ends. The CDR3 protein is CASSPPGTKNIQYF. The DNA of the CDR3 is TGTGCCAGCAGCCCACCGGGGACCAAAAACATTCAGTACTTC.